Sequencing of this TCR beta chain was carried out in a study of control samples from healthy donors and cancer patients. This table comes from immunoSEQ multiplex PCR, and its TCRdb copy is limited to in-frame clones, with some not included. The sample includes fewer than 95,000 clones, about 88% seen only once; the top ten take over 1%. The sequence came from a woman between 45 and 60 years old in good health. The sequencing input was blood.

The CDR3 reads CASSLDIVNTWQYF. The CDR3 coding sequence is TGTGCCAGCAGCTTGGACATTGTGAATACGTGGCAGTACTTC. The V and J genes are TRBV7-2 and TRBJ2-7; possibly TRBD1 for D (5 bases). The CDR3 sequence is 14 residues long. Trimming took off 3 bases at V and 9 bases at J, with 18 bases between the two ends. From germline, CDR1 is SGHTA and CDR2 FQGNSA. Together with reference TRBV7-2 and TRBJ2-7, the CDR3 gives the full variable domain: GAGVSQSPSNKVTEKGKDVELRCDPISGHTALYWYRQSLGQGLEFLIYFQGNSAPDKSGLPSDRFSAERTGGSVSTLTIQRTQQEDSAVYLCASSLDIVNTWQYFGPGTRLTVT.